The 23 T cell receptor gamma chains in this list originate from one sample, sequenced in a study of gamma-delta chains in newborns, infants, children. TCRdb applied CATT to the reads for clone calling. The table includes a few thousand gamma-chain clones, around 42% detected once. Sequencing was performed on blood. The receptors originated from a child who was a newborn, infant or young child, either healthy, febrile or measles-vaccinated (not recorded which).

The sample holds a few counts of this clone. The chain couples TRGV8 to TRGJ1 or TRGJ2. The J gene, left out of TCRdb, was set here by checking the DNA against germline. The V gene end was trimmed by 4 bases and the J gene end by 0 bases; junction bases not matched to a gene: 0. The CDR3 totals 12 residues. The germline V gene encodes CDR1 VENAVY and CDR2 YDSYNSRV. The CDR3 coding sequence is TGTGCCACCTGGGAGAATTATTATAAGAAACTCTTT. Its protein is CATWENYYKKLF.

This chain's CDR3 is CATWVGNYYKKLF. The DNA for the CDR3 is TGTGCCACCTGGGTAGGGAATTATTATAAGAAACTCTTT. This chain links TRGV5 with TRGJ1 or TRGJ2. As TCRdb names no J gene, one was assigned here on the basis of a DNA match to germline. Trimming at V came to 5 bases and at J to 0 bases, leaving 4 bases not matched to a gene. The germline CDR1 and CDR2 sequences are VINAFY and YDVSNSKD. The CDR3 spans 13 residues.

This chain connects TRGV3 to TRGJ1 or TRGJ2. No J gene is reported in TCRdb; it was inferred here by comparing the DNA with germline. J gave up 1 base and V 1 base, and 4 bases lay outside the gene matches. Germline V gene sequence: CDR1 VTNTFY, CDR2 YDVSTARD (reference sequence). The CDR3 covers 14 residues. The DNA of the CDR3 is TGTGCCACCTGGGACAGCCGAAATTATTATAAGAAACTCTTT. Its protein is CATWDSRNYYKKLF.

This clone has a handful of counts. This chain's CDR3 is CATWDFNYYKKLF. CDR3 sequence (DNA): TGTGCCACCTGGGATTTCAATTATTATAAGAAACTCTTT. The V call is TRGV4, the J call TRGJ1 or TRGJ2. TCRdb offers no J gene call, so here the DNA was matched to germline to obtain one. With V trimmed by 3 bases and J by 1 base, 3 bases remained unmatched. The CDR3 spans 13 residues. Germline CDR1 EGSTGY, CDR2 YDSYTSSV.

The CDR3 DNA reads as TGTGCCACCTGGGACGAGTTTTATTATAAGAAACTCTTT. This translates into CATWDEFYYKKLF. The gene calls are TRGV4 and TRGJ1 or TRGJ2. Assignment of the J gene here rests on matching the DNA to germline, because TCRdb gives none. The CDR3 runs 13 residues. The trim removed 4 bases at V and 3 bases at J, leaving 6 bases unmatched. The V gene's germline CDR1 is EGSTGY and CDR2 YDSYTSSV.

The J gene is TRGJ1 or TRGJ2, the V gene TRGV4. Here the J gene came from matching the DNA to germline, since TCRdb omits it. Germline-derived CDR1 and CDR2 are EGSTGY and YDSYTSSV. The CDR3 runs to 14 residues. Trimming took 1 base from V and 3 from J; bases not matched to a gene: 6. The CDR3 spells CATWDGGIYYKKLF. The CDR3 bases are TGTGCCACCTGGGATGGCGGGATTTATTATAAGAAACTCTTT.

This clone was recorded a few times. The gene calls are TRGV4 and TRGJ1 or TRGJ2. The J gene, missing from TCRdb, was assigned here through DNA to germline matching. This CDR3 spans 13 amino acids. The germline gives CDR1 EGSTGY, CDR2 YDSYTSSV. V dropped 0 bases and J dropped 5; count of bases not matched to a gene: 4. Here the CDR3 reads CATWDGPHYKKLF. DNA of the CDR3: TGTGCCACCTGGGATGGGCCTCATTATAAGAAACTCTTT.

In the case of this clone: Other nucleotide sequences from this sample produce the same CDR3. The chain carries TRGV9 and TRGJP. The J gene, missing from TCRdb, was assigned here through DNA to germline matching. The V and J ends lost 0 bases and 7 bases, in that order; junction bases with no gene match: 0. Germline V gene lookup returns CDR1 GITISATS and CDR2 ISYDGTV (reference sequence). The CDR3 totals 15 residues. The CDR3 coding sequence is TGTGCCTTGTGGGAGGTGGAGTTGGGCAAAAAAATCAAGGTATTT. Its translation: CALWEVELGKKIKVF.

This rearrangement joins TRGV5 to TRGJ1 or TRGJ2. No J segment appears in TCRdb, so it was assigned here by matching the sequence to germline. Germline CDR1 and CDR2: VINAFY and YDVSNSKD. J was trimmed by 0 bases and V by 0 bases; bases with no gene match: 5. CDR3 length: 15 amino acids. DNA for the CDR3: TGTGCCACCTGGGACAGGCCAAGGAATTATTATAAGAAACTCTTT. Amino acids: CATWDRPRNYYKKLF.

V and J are TRGV3 and TRGJP2. Germline trimming cut 5 bases from V and 9 bases from J; bases unmatched to any gene: 3. The CDR3 sequence is 11 residues long. Germline V gene data show CDR1 as VTNTFY and CDR2 as YDVSTARD (reference sequence). CDR3 amino acids: CATWANWIKTF. CDR3 sequence (DNA): TGTGCCACCTGGGCTAATTGGATCAAGACGTTT.

The J gene is TRGJ1 or TRGJ2, the V gene TRGV3. The J gene, not given by TCRdb, was assigned here from a germline match of the nucleotide sequence. Trimming took 3 bases from V and 6 from J; bases not matched to a gene: 11. The germline CDR1 and CDR2 sequences are VTNTFY and YDVSTARD (reference sequence). CDR3 length: 14 amino acids. The CDR3 spells CATWDGRRLYKKLF. DNA of the CDR3: TGTGCCACCTGGGACGGGCGTAGGCTTTATAAGAAACTCTTT.

The rearrangement links TRGV8 to TRGJP2. The J gene is absent in TCRdb and was assigned here via DNA matching to germline. This CDR3 is built from 14 residues. The germline V gene encodes CDR1 VENAVY and CDR2 YDSYNSRV. The J segment lost 6 bases and the V segment lost 0 bases, leaving 4 bases of the junction unmatched. The CDR3 is CATWDRAGDWIKTF. CDR3 DNA sequence: TGTGCCACCTGGGATAGGGCGGGTGATTGGATCAAGACGTTT.

This clone appeared a single time. One junction end does not reproduce the germline sequence, and a read error may be involved. The J gene is TRGJ1 or TRGJ2, the V gene TRGV3. The J gene, missing from TCRdb, was assigned here through DNA to germline matching. CDR3 length equals 11 residues. CDR1 is VTNTFY, CDR2 YDVSTARD, per germline (reference sequence). In DNA, the CDR3 is TGTACCACCTGGGAAGGTTATAAGAAACTCTTT. This codes for CTTWEGYKKLF.

This clone was observed a few times. The J gene is TRGJ1 or TRGJ2, the V gene TRGV4. No J gene is reported in TCRdb; it was inferred here by comparing the DNA with germline. From germline, CDR1 is EGSTGY and CDR2 YDSYTSSV. The CDR3 is 13 residues long. The J segment lost 7 bases and the V segment lost 0 bases, leaving 6 bases of the junction unmatched. CDR3 sequence (DNA): TGTGCCACCTGGGATGGGCGAAGGTATAAGAAACTCTTT. Translating gives CATWDGRRYKKLF.

This clone was seen only a few times. The chain carries TRGV4 and TRGJ1 or TRGJ2. The CDR3 contains 11 residues. V lost 0 bases and J lost 12; bases outside the gene matches: 5. The germline CDR1 and CDR2 sequences are EGSTGY and YDSYTSSV. The CDR3 nucleotides are TGTGCCACCTGGGATGGGCAGAGGAAACTCTTT. It specifies CATWDGQRKLF.

Worth noting for this clone: The junction shows a germline mismatch at one end, possibly a read error. V is TRGV4 and J is TRGJ1 or TRGJ2. Since TCRdb gives no J gene, matching the DNA to germline was used here to assign it. This CDR3 contains 14 residues. Germline-derived CDR1 and CDR2 are EGSTGY and YDSYTSSV. The CDR3 DNA is TGTGCCGCCTGGGATGGGCTTCTTGATTATAAGAAACTCTTT. Translated: CAAWDGLLDYKKLF.

The chain carries TRGV4 and TRGJ1 or TRGJ2. As TCRdb names no J gene, one was assigned here on the basis of a DNA match to germline. V was clipped by 4 bases and J by 2 bases; unmatched bases: 5. The germline V gene has CDR1 EGSTGY and CDR2 YDSYTSSV. This CDR3 has 13 residues. Here the CDR3 reads CATWDYYYYKKLF. CDR3 DNA sequence: TGTGCCACCTGGGACTATTATTATTATAAGAAACTCTTT.

This chain links TRGV5 with TRGJP2. The J gene, absent from TCRdb, was called here by matching the DNA to germline. The CDR3 runs to 10 residues. Germline values: CDR1 VINAFY, CDR2 YDVSNSKD. CDR3 sequence (DNA): TGTGCGACCCACCGCCGGATCAAGACGTTT. Amino acids: CATHRRIKTF.

The chain couples TRGV9 to TRGJP2. Because TCRdb records no J gene, it was assigned here through a match of the DNA to germline. V gave up 0 bases and J gave up 8 bases; unmatched junction bases: 3. CDR1 and CDR2 from the germline V gene are GITISATS and ISYDGTV (reference sequence). The CDR3 consists of 13 residues. This CDR3 is CALWEVRDWIKTF. DNA of the CDR3: TGTGCCTTGTGGGAGGTGCGAGATTGGATCAAGACGTTT.

The chain combines TRGV9 with TRGJ1 or TRGJ2. The J gene was not available in TCRdb and was assigned here by matching the DNA to germline segments. The CDR3 contains 13 residues. Per germline, CDR1 GITISATS and CDR2 ISYDGTV (reference sequence). The junction had 14 bases not matched to a gene; V was cut back by 4 bases and J by 11 bases. The CDR3 nucleotides read TGTGCCTTGTGGGATCACAAGGTTGCCGAGAAACTCTTT. Translating it yields CALWDHKVAEKLF.

This chain joins TRGV4 and TRGJ1 or TRGJ2. TCRdb carries no J gene annotation; the J gene was assigned here by matching the DNA with germline. CDR1 and CDR2 (germline): EGSTGY, YDSYTSSV. J lost 6 bases, V lost 3 bases, and 5 bases had no gene match. This CDR3 contains 12 residues. Written as DNA, the CDR3 is TGTGCCACCTGGGATCTTTGTTATAAGAAACTCTTT. This sequence encodes CATWDLCYKKLF.

J is TRGJ1 or TRGJ2 and V is TRGV4. Here the J gene was assigned by germline matching of the DNA, as TCRdb has none. The CDR3 contains 13 residues. From germline, CDR1 is EGSTGY and CDR2 YDSYTSSV. J gave up 2 bases and V 5 bases, and 6 bases lay outside the gene matches. In DNA, the CDR3 is TGTGCCACCTGGGGCCTAGATTATTATAAGAAACTCTTT. Its translation: CATWGLDYYKKLF.

V usage is TRGV4 and J usage is TRGJ1 or TRGJ2. No J gene is reported in TCRdb; it was inferred here by comparing the DNA with germline. The CDR3 is made up of 14 amino acids. The V segment lost 2 bases and the J segment 7 bases; nucleotides outside the gene matches: 11. CDR1 and CDR2 from the germline V gene are EGSTGY and YDSYTSSV. Here the CDR3 reads CATWDAEGGYKKLF. CDR3 in DNA: TGTGCCACCTGGGATGCGGAGGGGGGGTATAAGAAACTCTTT.